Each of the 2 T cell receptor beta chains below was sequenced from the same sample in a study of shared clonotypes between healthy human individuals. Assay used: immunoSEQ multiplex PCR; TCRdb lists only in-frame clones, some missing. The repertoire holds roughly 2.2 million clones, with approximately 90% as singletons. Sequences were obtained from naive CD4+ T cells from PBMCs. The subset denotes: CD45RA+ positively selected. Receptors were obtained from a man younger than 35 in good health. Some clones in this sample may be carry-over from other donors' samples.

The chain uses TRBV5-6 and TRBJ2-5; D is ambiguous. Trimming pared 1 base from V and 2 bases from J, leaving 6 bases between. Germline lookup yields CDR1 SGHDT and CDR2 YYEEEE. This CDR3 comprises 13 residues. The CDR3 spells CASSLNIQETQYF. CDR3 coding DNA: TGTGCCAGCAGCTTGAACATACAAGAGACCCAGTACTTC.

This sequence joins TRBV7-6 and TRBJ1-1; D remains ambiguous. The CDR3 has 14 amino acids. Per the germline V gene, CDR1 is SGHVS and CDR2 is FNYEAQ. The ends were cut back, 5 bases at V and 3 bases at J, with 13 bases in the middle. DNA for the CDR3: TGTGCCAGCAGCCCAGTACGGGAGGACACTGAAGCTTTCTTT. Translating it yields CASSPVREDTEAFF.